This is a list of T cell receptor beta chains from one sample in a study of T cells in Graves' hyperthyroidism and ophthalmopathy. TCRdb used MiXCR to reprocess the multiplex PCR reads, holding one entry per CDR3 protein. The sample holds around 420,000 distinct CDR3 sequences; 15% to 18% are singletons and the top ten take 7.5% to 9%. The source material was blood. The receptor source for this set is a woman aged 18-35 years with Graves' hyperthyroidism. Each CDR3 is given with its conserved first and last residue. The D gene is left open where the match is weak. Some rows have no size entry. The others give once, few or many, or a class for an expanded clone.

v_gene	abundance	j_gene	d_gene	CDR3nt	CDR3aa
TRBV4-2	many	TRBJ2-5	TRBD2	TGTGCCAGCAGCCAAGGGTCGAGACTAGCGGGAGGAGGGCAAGAGACCCAGTACTTC	CASSQGSRLAGGGQETQYF
TRBV7-9	few	TRBJ2-5	NA	TGTGCCAGCAGCTTAGGAGGAGTGCTAGAGACCCAGTACTTC	CASSLGGVLETQYF
TRBV15	NA	TRBJ1-3	NA	TGTGCCACCAGCAGAGGAGGAAACACCATATATTTT	CATSRGGNTIYF
TRBV12-3/TRBV12-4	many	TRBJ2-1	TRBD2	TGTGCCAGCAGTTCATATGGACTAGCGGGAGGGCCGGCAAATGAGCAGTTCTTC	CASSSYGLAGGPANEQFF
TRBV6-1	few	TRBJ2-2	TRBD1	TGTGCCAGCAGTGCAGGGACAGACCGGGAGCTGTTTTTT	CASSAGTDRELFF
TRBV20-1	many	TRBJ2-1	TRBD1	TGCAGTGCTCAAGACGGTGGCCAGGGGGCTAAGTATGAGCAGTTCTTC	CSAQDGGQGAKYEQFF
TRBV12-5	many	TRBJ1-1	NA	TGTGCTAGTGGTTTGGGAGGGAGTACTGAAGCTTTCTTT	CASGLGGSTEAFF
TRBV12-3/TRBV12-4	few	TRBJ1-2	NA	TGTGCCAGCAGTCAGATGACAGGAGCTGGCTACACCTTC	CASSQMTGAGYTF
TRBV6-5	many	TRBJ2-5	TRBD2	TGTGCCAGCAGTTACTCGAACGGCCTAGCGGGAGTGGAGACCCAGTACTTC	CASSYSNGLAGVETQYF
TRBV19	many	TRBJ2-7	NA	TGTGCCAGTAGTAGTGGAGGGCTCCGACCCCCCTACGAGCAGTACTTC	CASSSGGLRPPYEQYF